This T cell receptor (beta chain) came from a study of blood T cell repertoires in COVID-19 (dated by TCRdb to 2020 to 2021). General notes on the study: Samples covering the acute and convalescent phases of COVID-19 were provided by collaborators in the United States, Italy and Spain. The material from the prospective study consisted of cDNA or gDNA derived from T cells, B-cell-depleted T cells, or PBMCs. Subjects who had been exposed to COVID-19, were actively infected with it, or had recovered from it provided the deeply sampled blood TCRbeta repertoires that made up the dataset. The repertoires were made available in a free public database intended to serve as a resource for research on the immune response to SARS-CoV-2. The samples were drawn from the first 160 participants of the ongoing ImmuneRACE study and from more than 1,000 subjects provided by 6 global collaborators. Sample metadata almost always included a de-identified subject ID, COVID-19 status, age in years and sex. Where HLA class I and class II types were available, the types were taken from metadata supplied by the sample provider, not from assay-based typing.

Broad study findings and their caveats: The quantity of clinical and demographic metadata differed by source and by participant and was supplied without curation.

Trimming costs V 1 base and J 1 base, and their ends lie 8 bases apart. The germline V gene specifies SGDLS as CDR1 and YYNGEE as CDR2. Measured from the cysteine to the phenylalanine, the CDR3 is 15 residues long. Only the CDR3 DNA stays, 45 bases, in frame from base 1. This clone was recorded a few times. No cognate antigen has been identified for it. Nothing much larger sits one base from this clone, and base qualities are not available. TCRbeta CDR3 regions were amplified from genomic DNA using the immunoSEQ Assay, a bias-controlled multiplex PCR. The authors' analysis ran thus. Within the assay, amplification of reference gene primers was used to estimate how many nucleated cells each sample contained. To quantify the absolute abundance of each unique TCRbeta CDR3 rearrangement, sequence reads were collapsed and filtered. For each sample, productive Simpson clonality was calculated as the square root of Simpson's diversity index across productive rearrangements. As stored in TCRdb, this immuneACCESS dataset retains in-frame rearrangements with V and J assigned. A fraction of the clones does not appear; measured against another copy, unresolved V genes explain less than half of the discrepancy, and the remainder lacks a known reason. From that table come the V and J calls and clone size; the DNA was used to work out D and trimming. A total of 150,000 to 160,000 clones appear in this sample, about 89% of them only once. The ten biggest clones cover over 0.45% of the sample.

The collaborating institutions used their own protocols to collect whole blood in K2EDTA tubes. For TCRbeta analysis, collaborators shipped samples in one of three forms: frozen whole blood, isolated PBMCs, or DNA extracted from either of those sample types. The source is a man in his fifties or sixties with acute or convalescent COVID-19. The chain is encoded by TRBV9 joined to TRBJ2-2; TRBD1 is possibly the D segment (5 matching bases). The sequenced sample was peripheral blood. The CDR3 is CASSVSGLNTGELFF. The DNA sequence is as follows: TGTGCCAGCAGCGTATCAGGGCTGAACACCGGGGAGCTGTTTTTT.